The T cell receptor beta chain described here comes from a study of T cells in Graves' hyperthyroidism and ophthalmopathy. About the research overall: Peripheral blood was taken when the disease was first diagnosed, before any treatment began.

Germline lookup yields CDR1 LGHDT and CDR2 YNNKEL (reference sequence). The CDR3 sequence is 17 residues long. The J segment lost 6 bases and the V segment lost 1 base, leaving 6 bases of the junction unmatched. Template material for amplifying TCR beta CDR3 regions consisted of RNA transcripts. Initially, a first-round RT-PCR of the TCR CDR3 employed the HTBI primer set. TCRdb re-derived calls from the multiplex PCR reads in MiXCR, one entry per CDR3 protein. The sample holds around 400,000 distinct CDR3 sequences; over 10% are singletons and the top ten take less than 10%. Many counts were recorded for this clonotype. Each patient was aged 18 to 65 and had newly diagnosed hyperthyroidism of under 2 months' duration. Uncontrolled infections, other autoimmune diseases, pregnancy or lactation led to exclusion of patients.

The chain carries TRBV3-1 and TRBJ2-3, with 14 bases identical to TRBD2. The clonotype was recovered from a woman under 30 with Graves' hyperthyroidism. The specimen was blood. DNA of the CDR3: TGTGCCAGCAGCCAAGGACTAGCGGGGGGGGGCTTGGATACGCAGTATTTT. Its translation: CASSQGLAGGGLDTQYF.